Listed here are 9 T cell receptor beta chains from one sample, sequenced in a study of blood T cell repertoires in COVID-19. The protocol was immunoSEQ multiplex PCR, while the TCRdb copy is restricted to in-frame clones and leaves out a portion. The table shows roughly 520,000 clones, with approximately 87% occurring only once. Sequencing was performed on PBMCs or T cells enriched from blood (not recorded which). Receptors were obtained from a woman aged 40 to 50 who had recovered from COVID-19.

This clone has only one observation. The CDR3 nucleotides are TGCGCCAGCAGCCGGGACTATTTTTACAATGAGCAGTTCTTC. Its translation: CASSRDYFYNEQFF. The chain employs TRBV5-1 and TRBJ2-1, with TRBD2 identical over 7 bases. Germline trimming cut 4 bases from V and 4 bases from J; bases unmatched to any gene: 5. Per germline, CDR1 SGHRS and CDR2 YFSETQ. This CDR3 contains 14 residues.

The CDR3 loop is CSVAGYRGGYTF. The CDR3 DNA follows: TGCAGCGTCGCGGGCTACAGGGGCGGCTACACCTTC. The J gene is TRBJ1-2, the V gene TRBV29-1, with 7 bases identical to TRBD1. Per germline, CDR1 SQVTM and CDR2 ANQGSEA. This CDR3 has 12 residues. Germline trimming cut 6 bases from V and 8 bases from J; bases unmatched to any gene: 9.

The chain has TRBV4-2 and TRBJ1-3, with D unresolved. Per germline, CDR1 LGHNA and CDR2 YNFKEQ. CDR3 length: 15 amino acids. The V end lost 0 bases, the J end lost 3 bases, and 9 bases lay between the germline ends. The CDR3 bases are TGTGCCAGCAGCCAAGACCGACAAAATGGAAACACCATATATTTT. It codes for CASSQDRQNGNTIYF.

The chain couples TRBV10-1 to TRBJ2-2, with TRBD2 as a possible D gene (5 bases). The CDR3 has 15 residues. The ends were cut back, 7 bases at V and 0 bases at J, with 12 bases in the middle. CDR1 WNHNN and CDR2 SYGVQD come from the germline V gene (reference sequence). The CDR3 loop is CASTGDTANTGELFF. The CDR3 coding sequence is TGCGCCAGCACCGGGGATACCGCGAACACCGGGGAGCTGTTTTTT.

V usage is TRBV27 and J usage is TRBJ1-2, with D possibly being TRBD1 (5 bases). V lost 7 bases to trimming and J lost 0 bases, with 15 bases between them. The germline V gene has CDR1 MNHEY and CDR2 SMNVEV (reference sequence). The CDR3 length is 15 residues. CDR3 region: CASMGQTEANYGYTF. DNA of the CDR3: TGTGCCAGCATGGGGCAGACAGAAGCTAACTATGGCTACACCTTC.

This clone was detected once. The V call is TRBV6-5, the J call TRBJ1-1, with 8 bases lining up with TRBD1. V shed 6 bases, J shed 1 base, and the junction held 4 bases outside the gene matches. Germline V gene lookup returns CDR1 MNHEY and CDR2 SVGAGI. The CDR3 is made up of 14 amino acids. The DNA for the CDR3 is TGTGCCAGCAGCCCAGGGGGCTGGAACACTGAAGCTTTCTTT. Translation: CASSPGGWNTEAFF.

The chain has TRBV10-2 and TRBJ2-1, with TRBD2 matching over 14 bases. The CDR3 loop spans 19 amino acids. The V gene end was trimmed by 8 bases and the J gene end by 2 bases; junction bases not matched to a gene: 14. Germline CDR1 and CDR2: WSHSY and SAAADI. As DNA, the CDR3 is TGCGCCAGCGGTCGGGCCGGGACTAGCGGGAGTAGCCCCTACAATGAGCAGTTCTTC. It encodes CASGRAGTSGSSPYNEQFF.

The chain employs TRBV5-1 and TRBJ2-7; 12 bases are a match to TRBD2. The CDR3 is 15 amino acids. Trimming removed 3 bases from V and 3 bases from J; junction bases left unmatched: 4. Germline-derived CDR1 and CDR2 are SGHRS and YFSETQ. Here the CDR3 reads CASSSRLAGVYEQYF. In DNA form, the CDR3 reads TGCGCCAGCAGCTCGAGACTAGCGGGAGTCTACGAGCAGTACTTC. Supplemented by reference TRBV5-1 and TRBJ2-7, the full variable domain reads KAGVTQTPRYLIKTRGQQVTLSCSPISGHRSVSWYQQTPGQGLQFLFEYFSETQRNKGNFPGRFSGRQFSNSRSEMNVSTLELGDSALYLCASSSRLAGVYEQYFGPGTRLTVT.

The chain employs TRBV7-9 and TRBJ1-1; D uncertain. Germline CDR1 reads SEHNR; CDR2 reads FQNEAQ (reference sequence). There are 14 residues in the CDR3. The ends were cut back, 5 bases at V and 0 bases at J, with 10 bases in the middle. The CDR3 protein is CASSPDLMNTEAFF. The DNA of the CDR3 is TGTGCCAGCAGCCCCGACTTGATGAACACTGAAGCTTTCTTT.